The TCR beta chain under discussion was sequenced for a study of regulatory T cells in long-lasting Graves disease. Whole-study findings and limits: New patients shared 966 public clonotypes, fewer than the roughly 2,600 shared by persistent patients. Preferential use of TRBV28, TRBJ1-2 and TRBJ2-5 was seen in persistent disease. Peripheral blood was the sole material, not thyroid tissue.

The germline V gene has CDR1 SGHVS and CDR2 FQNEAQ. The CDR3 extends over 14 amino acids. Trimming removed 6 bases at V and 6 bases at J, with 16 bases between. At least ten counts were recorded for this clonotype. Its cognate antigen is unknown. Time point described: newly diagnosed GD, antithyroid drugs for less than 3 months. Extracted PBMC RNA gave rise to the TCR library. Both iRepertoire HTBI primers and Arm-PCR of CDR3 regions were used to build the TCR beta libraries. MiXCR was run by TCRdb on the multiplex PCR reads, yielding one entry per CDR3 protein. This sample yields about 560,000 distinct CDR3 sequences, of which approximately 16% are seen a single time; approximately 12% belongs to the top ten. This sample was also put to use in a study of T cells in Graves' hyperthyroidism and ophthalmopathy. From that second work: Reasons for excluding patients were uncontrolled infection, other autoimmune disease, pregnancy or lactation.

The sample consisted of peripheral blood mononuclear cells (PBMCs), taken at new diagnosis, from a patient treated with antithyroid drugs. The TCR comes from a man aged 18 to 30 with Graves disease. This rearrangement joins TRBV7-8 to TRBJ2-3; the D gene is possibly TRBD2 (5 bases). CDR3 residues: CASRPRASRDTQYF. The CDR3 DNA reads TGTGCCAGCAGACCCCGGGCTAGCAGGGATACGCAGTATTTT.